Shown below are 9 T cell receptor beta chains from a single sample sequenced in a study of T cell repertoires in cytomegalovirus infection. TCRdb fed the reads into MiXCR, producing one record per CDR3 protein. The repertoire consists of approximately 500,000 distinct CDR3 sequences, with 16% occurring once and the leading ten covering 20% to 30%. The material sequenced was CD8+ T cells from PBMCs. The receptors come from a human donor in good health (CMV status not recorded). Some clones in this sample may be carry-over from other donors' samples.

The chain uses TRBV5-6 and TRBJ1-1; maybe TRBD1 (6 bases). The CDR3 is 16 amino acids. Trimming stripped 3 bases from V and 3 bases from J, with 18 bases between. The germline V gene encodes CDR1 SGHDT and CDR2 YYEEEE. The CDR3 DNA reads TGTGCCAGCAGCTCCGTACTAGGGGGGATGGACACTGAAGCTTTCTTT. It specifies CASSSVLGGMDTEAFF.

This clonotype was recorded once. The gene calls are TRBV25-1 and TRBJ2-1, with D unclear. The length of the CDR3 is 13 residues. Per the germline V gene, CDR1 is MGHDK and CDR2 is SYGVNS. V was pared by 4 bases and J by 7 bases, with 11 bases between. CDR3 DNA sequence: TGTGCCAGCAGTGTCGCTAATTTTAATGAGCAGTTCTTC. This codes for CASSVANFNEQFF.

The chain uses TRBV29-1 and TRBJ2-7; D may be TRBD1 (7 bases). V dropped 8 bases and J dropped 2 bases, with 16 bases sitting between them. The V gene's germline CDR1 is SQVTM and CDR2 ANQGSEA. The length of the CDR3 is 13 residues. CDR3 sequence (DNA): TGCAGCACGCGGGACAGAGTCACCTACGAGCAGTACTTC. Its protein is CSTRDRVTYEQYF.

Many counts were recorded for this clonotype. The V gene is TRBV28, the J gene TRBJ2-7, with D uncertain. The germline V gene encodes CDR1 MDHEN and CDR2 SYDVKM. This CDR3 is 14 amino acids long. V lost 2 bases and J lost 6, with 14 bases in between. The CDR3 region is CASSLNSYRGEQYF. The CDR3 bases are TGTGCCAGCAGTTTAAACAGCTACCGTGGCGAGCAGTACTTC.

This clonotype was counted ten times or more. The chain combines TRBV5-4 with TRBJ2-1, with D tentatively TRBD2 (6 bases). V lost 4 bases, J lost 0 bases, and 11 bases lay in between. CDR3 length equals 15 residues. Germline V gives CDR1 SGHNT, CDR2 YYREEE (reference sequence). The CDR3 coding sequence is TGTGCCAGCAGCCACCCAGCGGGCTCCTACAATGAGCAGTTCTTC. This codes for CASSHPAGSYNEQFF.

In its sample, this clonotype was seen many times. The CDR3 loop is CASSYRGVFGNEQFF. The CDR3 nucleotides read TGTGCCAGCAGTTATAGGGGGGTATTTGGCAATGAGCAGTTCTTC. The V call is TRBV6-2 or TRBV6-3, the J call TRBJ2-1; TRBD1 or TRBD2 may be the D gene (6 bases each). V was pared by 3 bases and J by 6 bases, with 15 bases between. The germline V gene has CDR1 MNHEY and CDR2 SVGEGT. This CDR3 region has 15 residues.

This clonotype appeared many times. The chain carries TRBV7-6 and TRBJ2-3, with 9 bases lining up with TRBD2. This CDR3 comprises 16 residues. After removal of 5 bases from V and 3 bases from J, the junction contained 9 bases not matched to a gene. Per the germline V gene, CDR1 is SGHVS and CDR2 is FNYEAQ. In DNA form, the CDR3 reads TGTGCCAGCAGCACACTCATAGCGGGAGATACAGATACGCAGTATTTT. Protein sequence: CASSTLIAGDTDTQYF. Looking up the rest from reference TRBV7-6 and TRBJ2-3 gives the full variable domain: GAGVSQSPRYKVTKRGQDVALRCDPISGHVSLYWYRQALGQGPEFLTYFNYEAQQDKSGLPNDRFSAERPEGSISTLTIQRTEQRDSAMYRCASSTLIAGDTDTQYFGPGTRLTVL.

This clonotype was picked up many times. The chain is built from TRBV12-3 or TRBV12-4 and TRBJ1-6; tentatively, D is TRBD1 (5 bases). V was cut by 4 bases and J by 7 bases, with 8 bases left in between. The CDR3 totals 13 residues. This CDR3 reads CASSYPGNSPLHF. In DNA, the CDR3 is TGTGCCAGCAGTTACCCAGGGAATTCACCCCTCCACTTT.

The CDR3 DNA sequence: TGTGCCAGCAGCAAGATTATAAGGGATCAGCCCCAGCATTTT. Translation: CASSKIIRDQPQHF. The chain recombines TRBV28 with TRBJ1-5; D is uncertain. CDR3 length equals 14 residues. V lost 6 bases and J lost 5, with 14 bases in between. Germline V lookup: CDR1 MDHEN, CDR2 SYDVKM.